Shown below are 14 T cell receptor beta chains from a single sample sequenced in a study of T cells in Graves' hyperthyroidism and ophthalmopathy. Regions amplified from RNA transcripts were the TCR beta CDR3 regions. In the first-round RT-PCR of the TCR CDR3, the HTBI primer set was used. TCRdb reanalysed the multiplex PCR reads using MiXCR and keeps one entry per CDR3 protein. This table has roughly 500,000 distinct CDR3 sequences, approximately 15% appearing once. The material sequenced was blood. The receptors here all came from a woman between 25 and 40 years old with Graves' hyperthyroidism that later progressed to Graves' ophthalmopathy.

This clonotype was detected only a few times. V is TRBV20-1 and J is TRBJ2-4; TRBD1 aligns across 10 bases. The junction had 8 bases not matched to a gene; V was cut back by 0 bases and J by 9 bases. From germline, CDR1 is DFQATT and CDR2 SNEGSKA (reference sequence). The CDR3 totals 15 residues. For the CDR3, the DNA is TGCAGTGCTAGAGATCTGGGGACAGGGGATTCCATTCAGTACTTC. Residues: CSARDLGTGDSIQYF.

Ten or more counts support this clonotype. The chain has TRBV19 and TRBJ1-1; 10 positions match TRBD1. Germline CDR1 and CDR2: LNHDA and SQIVND (reference sequence). The CDR3 consists of 16 residues. The junction had 11 bases not matched to a gene; V was cut back by 6 bases and J by 4 bases. The CDR3 DNA is TGTGCCAGTAGGATCCCTCCGACAGGGGGCCGCACTGAAGCTTTCTTT. Translated, it gives CASRIPPTGGRTEAFF.

In its sample, this clonotype was seen many times. The rearrangement links TRBV20-1 to TRBJ1-1; D is unclear. CDR3 size: 15 residues. V dropped 0 bases and J dropped 1 base, with 12 bases sitting between them. Germline V CDR1 and CDR2: DFQATT, SNEGSKA (reference sequence). The CDR3 DNA reads TGCAGTGCTAGAGATTTGAGGGCTGGGAACACTGAAGCTTTCTTT. Translating gives CSARDLRAGNTEAFF.

Comment on this clonotype: At one of its ends the junction is not consistent with the germline gene, which may arise from a read error. V is TRBV7-6 and J is TRBJ2-1, with no clear D. The germline V gene encodes CDR1 SGHVS and CDR2 FNYEAQ. The CDR3 sequence is 16 residues long. CDR3 sequence (DNA): TGTGCCAGCAGGCAGAGACCAACTGGGTCCTACAATGATCAGTTCTTC. Translation: CASRQRPTGSYNDQFF.

This clonotype was seen at least ten times. This chain uses TRBV10-3 with TRBJ1-2, with D possibly matching TRBD1 (6 bases). Germline V lookup: CDR1 ENHRY, CDR2 SYGVKD. This CDR3 is built from 15 residues. Between the trimmed V and J ends, which lost 1 base and 3 bases, there was a span of 12 bases. This CDR3 is CAISELGGRDYGYTF. The CDR3 region has the DNA TGTGCCATCAGTGAGTTGGGGGGGCGCGACTATGGCTACACCTTC.

About this clonotype itself: This could be a read error, since a much larger clone is one nucleotide away. CDR3: CATKRTREGTDTQYF. In DNA, the CDR3 is TGTGCCACCAAAAGGACAAGGGAGGGGACAGATACGCAGTATTTT. The V call is TRBV15, the J call TRBJ2-3; 7 positions match TRBD2. Germline values: CDR1 LNHNV, CDR2 YYDKDF (reference sequence). The J segment lost 3 bases and the V segment lost 7 bases, leaving 10 bases of the junction unmatched. The CDR3 has 15 residues.

The sample holds many counts of this clonotype. The chain joins TRBV25-1 to TRBJ1-5; 7 bases line up with TRBD1. The junction had 10 bases not matched to a gene; V was cut back by 2 bases and J by 3 bases. CDR1 and CDR2 (germline): MGHDK, SYGVNS. The length of the CDR3 is 17 residues. CDR3 protein: CASSEGRGNIDNQPQHF. In DNA, the CDR3 is TGTGCCAGCAGTGAAGGCAGGGGGAATATTGACAATCAGCCCCAGCATTTT.

Concerning this clonotype itself: Being one base from a much bigger clone, this may be a read error. The chain uses TRBV12-3 or TRBV12-4 and TRBJ2-2, with D perhaps TRBD2 (6 bases). The CDR3 length is 12 residues. The CDR3 DNA reads as TGTGCCAGCAGCGGAACCGGCGGGGAGCTGCTTTTT. The encoded protein is CASSGTGGELLF.

This clonotype was recorded many times. V gene TRBV6-5 combines with J gene TRBJ1-1; weak D call: TRBD1 (5 bases). The CDR3 contains 16 residues. V lost 0 bases and J 5 bases, leaving 16 bases between the germline ends. Germline V lookup: CDR1 MNHEY, CDR2 SVGAGI. The DNA for the CDR3 is TGTGCCAGCAGTTACTCGTACGCGCGGTGGGGGACTGAAGCTTTCTTT. Translated, it gives CASSYSYARWGTEAFF.

This clonotype was observed many times. J is TRBJ2-1 and V is TRBV12-3 or TRBV12-4, with TRBD2 as a possible D gene (5 bases). The CDR3 has 16 amino acids. V dropped 5 bases and J dropped 7 bases, with 21 bases sitting between them. The CDR3 region is CASSPRTLPMGNEQFF. CDR3 bases: TGTGCCAGCAGTCCCCGGACTCTACCTATGGGGAATGAGCAGTTCTTC.

This clonotype appeared many times. The chain couples TRBV20-1 to TRBJ2-1; TRBD2 is a possible D gene (5 bases). From germline, CDR1 is DFQATT and CDR2 SNEGSKA (reference sequence). Deletions cut 4 bases from V and 0 bases from J, with 13 bases between. This CDR3 region has 15 residues. DNA for the CDR3: TGCAGTGCTATCTCTAGCCGCAGCTCCTACAATGAGCAGTTCTTC. Translated, it gives CSAISSRSSYNEQFF.

This clonotype has ten or more counts. This chain uses TRBV11-3 with TRBJ2-3; possible D gene TRBD1, 5 bases. CDR1 is SGHNT and CDR2 is YENEEA in the germline V gene. The CDR3 has 15 residues. V was trimmed by 5 bases and J by 4 bases, leaving 16 bases between them. The CDR3: CASSPRPPGSDTQYF. The CDR3 DNA sequence: TGTGCCAGCAGCCCCCGCCCCCCAGGGTCAGATACGCAGTATTTT.

This chain connects TRBV5-1 to TRBJ2-6, with D possibly matching TRBD1 (5 bases). Trimming took off 0 bases at V and 4 bases at J, with 8 bases between the two ends. There are 15 residues in the CDR3. CDR1 and CDR2 from the germline V gene are SGHRS and YFSETQ. The CDR3 sequence: CASSLGQTGANVLTF. The CDR3 DNA sequence: TGCGCCAGCAGCTTGGGACAGACGGGGGCCAACGTCCTGACTTTC.

In DNA form, the CDR3 reads TGTGCCAGCAGGAGGGACAGGGGTGCAGATACGCAGTATTTT. Its protein is CASRRDRGADTQYF. The V gene is TRBV2, the J gene TRBJ2-3, with 10 positions matching TRBD1. Germline CDR1 is SNHLY and CDR2 is FYNNEI. V was pared by 6 bases and J by 4 bases, with 4 bases of the junction left unmatched. CDR3 length: 14 amino acids.